This T cell receptor (beta chain) was sequenced during a study of cytomegalovirus exposure and HLA in healthy donors (dated by TCRdb to about 2017). Notes on the research overall: An earlier analysis of roughly 570 of the donors reported 250 to 350 Gb of sequence data and 100 million to 120 million unique TCR beta sequences obtained from approximately 180 million T cells. On average, about 240,000 unique TCR beta nucleotide sequences were sequenced per donor among several hundred genotyped donors of the cohort, with approximately 18% of those sequences being non-productive. The study aimed to test whether cataloging public T cell receptors could reveal signatures of past pathogen exposure. The number of typed donors differed by locus: roughly 620-630 for A, B, C, DRB1 and DQB1; some 500 for DQA1; 606 for DPA1; and 400 to 480 for DPB1. The genetic ancestry cluster associated with self-reported Caucasian donors included 81% of the approximately 410 genotyped donors. An earlier analysis of more than 450 of the donors used high-throughput TCR beta sequencing to judge whether each TCR beta V gene segment behaved as functional or pseudogenic. To study patterns of TCR occurrence, a later analysis re-analyzed previously published TCR beta repertoires from more than 550 donors and added high-resolution HLA genotyping. Donor age, sex, ethnicity and CMV serostatus were collected together with the repertoire data. Both class I and class II loci were covered by HLA typing, at four-digit resolution. To predict cytomegalovirus infection status, the study brought together high-throughput TCR immunosequencing, statistical association of individual TCRs with disease status, and machine learning. Roughly 310 gigabases of sequencing data and some 85 million unique TCR sequences were included in an early release covering roughly 600 HLA-typed donors. Four to six DR-DQ haplotypes were handled as single units for association and clustering, since linkage in the cohort was strong. In addition to the first cohort of hundreds of subjects, a separate validation cohort of 130 or so different subjects was used. Every repertoire in the discovery cohort had been generated on one and the same sequencing platform. In a later genetic analysis, genome-wide SNP genotypes for about 60% of the 666 donors were used, and that subset was treated as a discovery cohort. The study profiled the T cell repertoires of under 850 subjects by immunosequencing and related them to cytomegalovirus serostatus. The later analysis used no new phenotypic data to find candidate immune exposures, relying instead on TCR beta sequences and their occurrence across donors. Points the paper makes about the study in general: Broadly in line with IMGT annotations, most TCR beta V segments showed up in productive rearrangements about 87% or about 30% of the time in an earlier analysis of several hundred of the donors. When HLA alleles, especially DR and DQ, strongly co-occurred, TCR associations were difficult to assign to individual alleles. Compared with equally common non-associated chains, HLA-associated TCR beta chains in a later analysis were more clonally expanded and had lower generation probabilities. Most TCR sequences were seen in very few donors, while some public TCRs were found in many individuals. Correlated functional status among segregating V segments might reflect linkage disequilibrium, but an unknown experimental factor could not be ruled out. Three of the identified cytomegalovirus-associated TCR beta chains were confirmed in vitro to be specific for cytomegalovirus antigens. A later analysis found that TCR association rates varied across HLA loci, with DRB1 alleles showing the most associated TCRs and HLA-C alleles the fewest. Because counts were too low, roughly 17 rarely observed V segments, including chromosome 9 orphons, were left out of the earlier analysis of 500 to 650 of the donors. Presence/absence analyses assumed roughly uniform sequencing depth across donors, an assumption that may not hold. A further reported finding was that TCR beta sequences accurately predicted the HLA-A and HLA-B alleles for most subjects in the first cohort. In a later genetic analysis, fewer N-insertions in productive TCRs were reported among donors in an Asian-associated ancestry cluster than the roughly 640-donor mean. At a false discovery rate of 0.05, a later analysis linked under 20,000 TCR beta sequences to specific HLA alleles. According to a later analysis, most CMV-associated TCR beta chains appeared to be HLA-restricted, and the HLA associations seemed to be driven largely by CMV exposure. A group of highly shared sequence variants was considered likely to be a technical artifact of the sequencing pipeline. Only TCR beta chains were sequenced in this cohort, and the absence of alpha or paired-chain data limited detectable features. Because some donors lacked HLA typing at each locus, the association tests relied only on the typed subset. The authors suggested that the approach could potentially be extended to other disease states and immunological phenotypes. In a later genetic analysis, a missense DCLRE1C variant was associated with V-gene and J-gene trimming of TCR beta chains, and the association was replicated in an independent cohort. The classifier was reported to diagnose cytomegalovirus status with high specificity and sensitivity in both the original cohort and the validation cohort. A later analysis reported that several top co-occurrence clusters appeared linked to parvovirus B19, influenza, CMV and Epstein-Barr virus. Some IMGT-functional V segments, including TRBV6-2 and TRBV6-3, could not be told apart with the 87-base-pair reads, so those segments were excluded. Immune exposure information for the cohort was limited to CMV serostatus. The study listed approximately 150 TCR beta chains as associated with cytomegalovirus.

In regard to this clone: The clone's antigen remains unknown. No base quality values were provided; no much bigger clone lies one nucleotide off.

The library was obtained by the immunoSEQ multiplex PCR assay. For the multiplex PCR, a mixture combining 60 forward primers for TCR Vbeta segments and 13 reverse primers for TCR Jbeta segments was used. Amplification of the CDR3 region of rearranged TCR beta genes was performed with a multiplex PCR assay on genomic DNA. Amplified TCR beta libraries were sequenced as 87-base-pair reads on the Illumina HiSeq System. The paper's processing steps were these. Across the roughly 600 repertoires, a later analysis counted tens of millions of unique TCR beta chains, roughly 11 million of which were shared by at least two donors. To remove PCR and sequencing errors, raw reads were error-corrected and collapsed into unique sequences using a nearest-neighbor algorithm that merged closely related sequences. Alignment of CDR3 sequences to IMGT reference sequences was used to assign V, D and J gene segments. For a sequence to be retained, a match of at least six nucleotides to both a V gene segment and a J gene segment was required. A rearrangement was called productive if the CDR3 had no stop codons and remained in frame with V and J, and every other rearrangement was called non-productive. Following IMGT convention, CDR3 was defined as the stretch from the second conserved V-encoded cysteine to the conserved J-encoded phenylalanine. The earlier analysis of approximately 500 of the donors excluded sequences that lacked an unambiguous match to a single V gene segment. An earlier analysis of fewer than 750 of the donors called V segments functional above 56.7% productive rearrangements and segregating when the between-donor standard deviation exceeded 5%. A statistical classification framework was built for diagnosing cytomegalovirus status from the catalog of TCR beta chain sequences. In a later analysis, V and J genes were assigned by comparing TCR nucleotide sequences against IMGT/GENE-DB human TR gene sequences. Using the TCRdist pipeline, a later analysis assigned CDR3 sequences along with most-parsimonious VDJ recombination scenarios. In a later analysis, every TCR beta chain was defined by the combination of its CDR3 amino acid sequence and its V-gene family, and reads without a unique V-gene family were dropped. A later analysis removed 592 highly shared, low-generation-probability nucleotide sequences to deal with suspected cross-contamination and a sequencing artifact. A later analysis calculated a clonal expansion index for each public chain from normalized within-repertoire ranks of inferred template counts. In a later analysis, generation probabilities were computed with a VDJ recombination model fitted to out-of-frame rearrangements, and the resulting probabilities were checked against IGoR. A later analysis scored TCR-TCR, TCR-HLA and TCR-CMV co-occurrence with hypergeometric tests, applying a repertoire-size bias correction to TCR pairs. In a later analysis, false discovery rates were estimated by permuting HLA or CMV assignments 20 times. In a later analysis, co-occurring TCRs were grouped using DBSCAN, with TCRdist sequence similarity added in when clustering inside HLA-allele-positive subsets. Co-occurrence clustering excluded repertoires with fewer than 30,000 or more than 120,000 public chains, plus five with anomalous nucleotide sharing. In TCRdb, the immuneACCESS table is reduced to in-frame sequences with V and J assigned. These tables do not hold every clone; where another copy was compared, an unresolved V gene accounts for under half, and the others remain unexplained. The DNA was the basis for D and trimming; V, J and clone size are from that table. This sample holds 50,000 to 65,000 clones; under 90% were observed only once. Of the sample, approximately 3% is held by the ten largest clones.

Taken from the germline V gene, the CDR1 and CDR2 loops are SGHNT and YENEEA. V is clipped by 3 bases and J by 5 bases, and the sequence between their germline boundaries is 19 bases long. Including cysteine and phenylalanine, the CDR3 has 16 amino acids. Kept here is only the CDR3 DNA, which spans 48 bases and is read in frame from base 1. The cohort comprised fewer than 750 healthy bone marrow donors. At the time of sampling, all cohort members were nominally healthy, though unrecorded immune exposures were likely present. The donor was CMV seronegative and belonged to the group of 352 seronegative cohort members. Every donor gave a peripheral blood sample, and the peripheral blood mononuclear cells from that sample were used for TCR beta sequencing. The Qiagen DNeasy Blood Extraction Kit was used to extract genomic DNA from the blood cell samples.

Sequences were obtained from PBMCs. The rearranged chain carries TRBV11-3 and TRBJ2-5; possibly the D gene is TRBD2, per 6 matching bases. The receptor was isolated from a woman aged 18-30 years in good health and CMV-seronegative. The CDR3 reads as follows: CASSLTGNPGRETQYF. The nucleotide sequence reads as follows: TGTGCCAGCAGCTTGACCGGGAATCCTGGGAGGGAGACCCAGTACTTC.